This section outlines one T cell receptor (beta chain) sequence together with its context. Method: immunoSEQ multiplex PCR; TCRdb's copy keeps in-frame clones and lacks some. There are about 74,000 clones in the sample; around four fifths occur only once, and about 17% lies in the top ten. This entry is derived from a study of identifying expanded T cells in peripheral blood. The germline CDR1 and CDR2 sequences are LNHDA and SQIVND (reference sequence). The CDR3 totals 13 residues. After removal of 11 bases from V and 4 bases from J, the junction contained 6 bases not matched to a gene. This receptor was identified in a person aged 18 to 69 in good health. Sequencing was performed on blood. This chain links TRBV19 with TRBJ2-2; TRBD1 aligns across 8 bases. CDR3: CAATTGGTGELFF. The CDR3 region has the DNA TGTGCCGCCACCACAGGGGGCACCGGGGAGCTGTTTTTT.